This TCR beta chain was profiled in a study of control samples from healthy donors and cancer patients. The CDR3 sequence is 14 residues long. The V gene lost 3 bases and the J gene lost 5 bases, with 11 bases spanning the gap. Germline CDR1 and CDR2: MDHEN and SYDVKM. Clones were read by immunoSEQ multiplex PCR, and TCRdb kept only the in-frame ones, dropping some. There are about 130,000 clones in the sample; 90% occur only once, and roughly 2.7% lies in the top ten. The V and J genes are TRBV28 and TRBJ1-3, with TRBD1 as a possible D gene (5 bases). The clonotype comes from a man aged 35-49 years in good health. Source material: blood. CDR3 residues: CASSLRGPRNTIYF. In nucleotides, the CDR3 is TGTGCCAGCAGTTTGAGGGGACCACGAAACACCATATATTTT.